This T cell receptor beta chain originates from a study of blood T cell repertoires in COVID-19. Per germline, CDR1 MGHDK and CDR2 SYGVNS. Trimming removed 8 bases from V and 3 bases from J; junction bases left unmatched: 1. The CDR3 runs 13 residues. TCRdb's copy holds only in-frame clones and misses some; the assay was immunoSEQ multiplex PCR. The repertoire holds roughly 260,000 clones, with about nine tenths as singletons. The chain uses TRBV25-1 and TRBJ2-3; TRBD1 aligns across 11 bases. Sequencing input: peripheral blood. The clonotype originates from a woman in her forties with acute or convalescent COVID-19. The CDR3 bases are TGTGCCAGCGGGACAGGGGGGACAGATACGCAGTATTTT. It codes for CASGTGGTDTQYF. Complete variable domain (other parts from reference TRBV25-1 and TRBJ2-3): EADIYQTPRYLVIGTGKKITLECSQTMGHDKMYWYQQDPGMELHLIHYSYGVNSTEKGDLSSESTVSRIRTEHFPLTLESARPSHTSQYLCASGTGGTDTQYFGPGTRLTVL.